These 3 T cell receptor beta chains came from one sample sequenced in a study of vaccination effects on CD4 cells after COVID-19. The repertoire was sequenced with immunoSEQ multiplex PCR; TCRdb's copy has only in-frame clones and lacks some. The table lists around 60,000 clones, around four fifths of them singletons. Ahead of sequencing, the ViraFEST assay grew antigen-specific CD4+ T cells using viral peptide pools. Following culture for more than 9 days, CD4+ T cells were isolated. Each person got two doses of an mRNA SARS-CoV-2 vaccine, BNT162b2 or mRNA-1273. Their specific antigens are unknown. This sample comprised CD4+ T cells from PBMCs cultured with HCoV-229E spike peptides, obtained after COVID-19 vaccination. These receptors all stem from a human donor who received a COVID-19 vaccine.

The gene calls are TRBV7-2 and TRBJ1-2; possible D gene TRBD1, 5 bases. With 1 base removed from V and 8 bases from J, the gap between germline ends came to 14 bases. Germline CDR1 reads SGHTA; CDR2 reads FQGNSA. This CDR3 is 14 amino acids long. The CDR3 is CASSLDIGGGGYTF. CDR3 nucleotide sequence: TGTGCCAGCAGCTTAGATATAGGCGGGGGAGGCTACACCTTC.

The gene calls are TRBV29-1 and TRBJ1-1; TRBD1 matches at 7 bases. The CDR3 extends over 13 amino acids. Losses at the gene ends were 6 bases for V and 0 bases for J; bases not matched to a gene: 4. Per germline, CDR1 SQVTM and CDR2 ANQGSEA. The CDR3 region has the DNA TGCAGCGTGCGGGACAGCATGAACACTGAAGCTTTCTTT. Its protein is CSVRDSMNTEAFF.

The chain employs TRBV27 and TRBJ1-5; possibly TRBD1 for D (6 bases). CDR1 MNHEY and CDR2 SMNVEV come from the germline V gene (reference sequence). V lost 5 bases and J 0 bases, leaving 17 bases between the germline ends. This CDR3 is built from 17 residues. The CDR3 bases are TGTGCCAGCAGTCCACGGGACAAATCGAATAGCAATCAGCCCCAGCATTTT. Its protein is CASSPRDKSNSNQPQHF.